This T cell receptor (beta chain) was found in a study of blood T cell repertoires in COVID-19. Across the whole study: Acute and convalescent COVID-19 samples came from the United States, Italy and Spain. The analysed material was cDNA or gDNA that came from T cells, B-cell-depleted T cells, or PBMCs.

In the original analysis: Quantification of nucleated cells was approximated via reference gene primer amplification. Data came from immunoSEQ multiplex PCR; TCRdb stores just in-frame clones and leaves some out. V and J calls and clone size are given by that table; D and trimming were obtained from the DNA. This table has around 250,000 clones, approximately 78% appearing once. V dropped 10 bases and J dropped 10; count of bases not matched to a gene: 15. Germline CDR1 reads MNHEY; CDR2 reads SVGAGI. The CDR3 extends over 15 amino acids. The clonotype originates from a woman between 18 and 29 years old with acute or convalescent COVID-19. The source material was peripheral blood. V gene TRBV6-5 combines with J gene TRBJ2-1, with 11 bases fitting TRBD2. The CDR3 coding sequence is TGTGCCACCACCACAGGGCTAGCGGGAGGATGGGAGCAGTTCTTC. Protein product: CATTTGLAGGWEQFF.